This T cell receptor (beta chain) was identified during a study of T cell changes during pregnancy in multiple sclerosis. Sequencing was performed with immunoSEQ multiplex PCR; in TCRdb, only in-frame clones are kept and a portion is missing. The sample has 30,000 to 50,000 clones, about nine tenths seen once; the top ten hold under 0.55%. The CDR3 is 11 residues long. Germline V gene sequence: CDR1 MDHEN, CDR2 SYDVKM. Trimming shortened V by 11 bases and J by 4 bases, and 12 bases separated the two germline ends. This sequence joins TRBV28 and TRBJ2-7, with D possibly being TRBD2 (6 bases). This TCR came from a female donor in good health, enrolled as a control in a pregnancy study. Source: CD4+ T cells from peripheral blood mononuclear cells, taken in the first trimester of pregnancy. The chain's CDR3 is CAGGAAYEQYF. The CDR3 DNA follows: TGTGCCGGCGGGGCCGCTTACGAGCAGTACTTC.